This T cell receptor (beta chain) was found in a study of cytomegalovirus exposure and HLA in healthy donors. This clone was counted only a few times. Its target is not known. The primer mix had 60 Vbeta and 13 Jbeta primers. The method was immunoSEQ multiplex PCR; TCRdb's version includes in-frame clones alone and lacks a portion of them. The table includes 150,000 to 200,000 clones, over 65% detected once. Germline V CDR1 and CDR2: SNHLY, FYNNEI. The CDR3 runs to 12 residues. Trimming took off 11 bases at V and 3 bases at J, with 13 bases between the two ends. General study points: Some TCR beta chains (roughly 160 of them) were listed as cytomegalovirus-associated. In a later analysis, HLA-C alleles had the fewest associated TCRs, DRB1 alleles the most. Later analysis found that TCR beta chains associated with HLA were more clonally expanded than other, equally common chains.

The rearrangement joins TRBV2 to TRBJ1-2, with TRBD1 as a possible D gene (6 bases). The sequence derives from a man in his late teens or twenties in good health and CMV-seronegative. Specimen: PBMCs. CDR3 protein: CAGGGQYYGYTF. The CDR3 DNA reads TGTGCCGGGGGGGGGCAGTACTATGGCTACACCTTC. The full variable domain, its missing parts supplied by reference TRBV2 and TRBJ1-2, is EPEVTQTPSHQVTQMGQEVILRCVPISNHLYFYWYRQILGQKVEFLVSFYNNEISEKSEIFDDQFSVERPDGSNFTLKIRSTKLEDSAMYFCAGGGQYYGYTFGSGTRLTVV.